Described below is a single TCR beta chain sequence and its context. These data are taken from a study of blood T cell repertoires in COVID-19. Looking at the study overall: Sources were T cells, B-cell-depleted T cells, or PBMCs; the material itself was cDNA or gDNA.

Clones were read by immunoSEQ multiplex PCR, and TCRdb kept only the in-frame ones, dropping some. The sample yields some 200,000 clones, roughly 80% seen once. Germline CDR1 is PRHDT and CDR2 is FYEKMQ (reference sequence). CDR3 length equals 17 residues. J lost 0 bases, V lost 10 bases, and 16 bases had no gene match. Specimen: PBMCs or T cells enriched from blood (not recorded which). The source of this sequence is a woman aged 50 to 65 who had recovered from COVID-19. V gene TRBV13 combines with J gene TRBJ2-7; 9 bases fit TRBD1. CDR3 amino acids: CAIHTPGQGWTSYEQYF. For the CDR3, the DNA is TGTGCCATCCACACACCGGGACAGGGATGGACCTCCTACGAGCAGTACTTC.